Reported below is one TCR beta chain. Deletions cut 1 base from V and 4 bases from J, with 13 bases between. The CDR3 is 15 residues long. Per the germline V gene, CDR1 is MGHRA and CDR2 is YSYEKL. The data stem from a study of cytomegalovirus exposure and HLA in healthy donors. Only in-frame clones appear in the TCRdb table, and some are missing; sequencing was by immunoSEQ multiplex PCR. The table lists some 170,000 clones, about 87% of them singletons. The sequencing input was PBMCs. The sequence was obtained from a woman aged 25 to 39 in good health and CMV-seronegative. The V and J genes are TRBV4-1 and TRBJ1-1; D call uncertain. DNA of the CDR3: TGCGCCAGCAGCCAAGCTCGGGGTTTGGCCACTGAAGCTTTCTTT. It specifies CASSQARGLATEAFF.